One and the same sample provided the 8 T cell receptor beta chains below, sequenced in a study of Japanese encephalitis immunity and Zika vaccine responses. TCRdb called the 5' RACE reads again in MiXCR, with one record for every CDR3 protein. The table includes approximately 450 distinct CDR3 sequences, about 14% detected once. CFSE-labeled PBMCs were cultured approximately six days with peptide pools, each at around 1 ug/mL. Unfixed live CD56-CD19-CD16-CD3+CD4+ CFSE-low cells were sorted as proliferating CD4 T cells. The sample consisted of antigen-activated CD4+ T cells from blood, cultured, taken during a Zika inactivated vaccine study. These receptors were collected from an adult man who received an inactivated Zika virus vaccine.

The chain carries TRBV4-3 and TRBJ2-4, with 8 bases identical to TRBD2. CDR1 is LGHNA and CDR2 is YSLEER in the germline V gene. CDR3 length: 15 amino acids. With 0 bases clipped from V and 8 bases from J, the junction kept 6 bases outside the gene matches. CDR3 residues: CASSQENPSGYIQYF. CDR3 nucleotides: TGCGCCAGCAGCCAAGAGAACCCTAGCGGGTACATTCAGTACTTC.

This clonotype is judged medium-sized. The CDR3 nucleotides read TGTGCCAGCAGCGTAGGGACAGGGGGCGCCGAGACCCAGTACTTC. This sequence encodes CASSVGTGGAETQYF. The chain joins TRBV9 to TRBJ2-5; 11 bases match TRBD1. V was clipped by 0 bases and J by 5 bases; unmatched bases: 3. In germline, CDR1 is SGDLS, CDR2 YYNGEE. The CDR3 runs 15 residues.

By sample share, this clonotype is large. The chain has TRBV30 and TRBJ2-7; maybe TRBD2 (6 bases). V lost 4 bases to trimming and J lost 6 bases, with 19 bases between them. The CDR3 has 14 residues. The germline V gene has CDR1 GTSNPN and CDR2 SVGIG (reference sequence). The CDR3 region is CAWTRGWRVGEQYF. For the CDR3, the DNA is TGTGCCTGGACCCGGGGGTGGCGAGTCGGCGAGCAGTACTTC.

Relative to its sample, this clonotype is large (0.1 to 1%). The V and J genes are TRBV7-3 and TRBJ2-5, with a possible D match to TRBD2 (6 bases). Germline loops: CDR1 SGHTA, CDR2 FQGTGA. V dropped 5 bases and J dropped 1 base, with 11 bases sitting between them. The CDR3 covers 14 residues. CDR3 coding DNA: TGTGCCAGCAGCCCCGGGGGAGGCCAAGAGACCCAGTACTTC. This encodes CASSPGGGQETQYF.

This clonotype occurred many times. The V call is TRBV12-3 or TRBV12-4, the J call TRBJ2-3; TRBD2 is a possible D gene (6 bases). Between the trimmed V and J ends, which lost 0 bases and 6 bases, there was a span of 10 bases. This CDR3 is built from 14 residues. The DNA for the CDR3 is TGTGCCAGCAGTTTAGCCCCCCGGGGGGATACGCAGTATTTT. This sequence encodes CASSLAPRGDTQYF.

This clonotype was seen repeatedly, ten times or more. The V and J genes are TRBV6-6 and TRBJ2-7; 10 bases map to TRBD1. The V gene end was trimmed by 6 bases and the J gene end by 6 bases; junction bases not matched to a gene: 8. Germline V gene data show CDR1 as MNHNY and CDR2 as SVGAGI (reference sequence). This CDR3 is 14 amino acids long. In DNA, the CDR3 is TGTGCCAGCAGAACGGACAGGGGGGTTGGCGAGCAGTACTTC. Its protein product is CASRTDRGVGEQYF.

This clonotype is labeled medium-sized. This rearrangement joins TRBV7-9 to TRBJ1-1; a weak D match, TRBD1 (6 bases). CDR1 is SEHNR and CDR2 is FQNEAQ in the germline V gene (reference sequence). CDR3 length equals 14 residues. V was shortened by 3 bases and J by 0 bases, with 8 bases between the two germline ends. CDR3 sequence reads: CASSFGQMNTEAFF. CDR3 nucleotide sequence: TGTGCCAGCAGCTTTGGACAGATGAACACTGAAGCTTTCTTT.

By share, this clonotype ranks as large. This chain connects TRBV4-2 to TRBJ2-1, with 8 bases identical to TRBD2. The CDR3 loop spans 16 amino acids. In germline, CDR1 is LGHNA, CDR2 YNFKEQ. With 2 bases clipped from V and 9 bases from J, the junction kept 12 bases outside the gene matches. CDR3 in DNA: TGTGCCAGCAGCCAACCCATAGCGGGGCGGGACGGTGAGCAGTTCTTC. Translation gives CASSQPIAGRDGEQFF.